This T cell receptor beta chain was captured in a study of identifying expanded T cells in peripheral blood. Study-wide results and limits: Clone count variance between roughly two-week samples rose with total template count. About 1.2 clones differed between technical replicates, versus 16.4 and 19 over time.

To note about this clone: What it binds is unknown.

The data were produced by immunoSEQ multiplex PCR, yet TCRdb's version contains in-frame clones alone and is incomplete. The sample includes 80,000 to 90,000 clones, approximately 84% of them seen just once. Collection occurred without any documented infections or immune events in donors. This CDR3 is 13 amino acids long. From germline, CDR1 is SQVTM and CDR2 ANQGSEA. J lost 6 bases, V lost 8 bases, and 11 bases had no gene match. This clonotype was sampled from a person aged 18 to 75 in good health. J is TRBJ1-2 and V is TRBV29-1; 8 bases align to TRBD1. The material sequenced was blood. DNA of the CDR3: TGCAGCACCCCCGGGACAGGTCGACATGGCTACACCTTC. This sequence encodes CSTPGTGRHGYTF.